The clone carrying this T cell receptor (beta chain) was counted a single time. This specimen comes from a study of blood T cell repertoires in COVID-19. On the study more broadly: The cDNA or gDNA used as material had been derived from T cells, B-cell-depleted T cells, or PBMCs.

CDR3 length: 13 amino acids. The V segment lost 6 bases and the J segment 4 bases; nucleotides outside the gene matches: 5. Profiled with immunoSEQ multiplex PCR; TCRdb holds only in-frame clones, not every one. Counted here are 65,000 to 85,000 clones, over 75% occurring once; the ten biggest clones make up 9.5% to 13%. The specimen sequenced was peripheral blood. The sequence derives from a woman between 18 and 30 years old with acute or convalescent COVID-19. The rearrangement links TRBV12-3 or TRBV12-4 to TRBJ1-1; 7 nucleotides match TRBD1. In DNA, the CDR3 is TGTGCCAGCAGCTCACAGGGGAGCACTGAAGCTTTCTTT. Its translation is CASSSQGSTEAFF.